These 26 T cell receptor beta chains share one sample of origin, sequenced in a study of tumor-infiltrating lymphocytes in oesophageal squamous cell carcinoma. Each CDR3 protein is one row after TCRdb ran MiXCR on the PCR reads. The sample comprises some 14,000 distinct CDR3 sequences, roughly half of which are singletons, and approximately 35% rests with the top ten. Material: esophageal tumor tissue. These receptors all stem from a male donor with esophageal squamous cell carcinoma.

There are a few counts of this clonotype. This rearrangement joins TRBV7-3 to TRBJ2-1; 11 nucleotides agree with TRBD2. CDR3 length equals 19 residues. The germline gives CDR1 SGHTA, CDR2 FQGTGA. Trimming took 3 bases from V and 0 from J; bases not matched to a gene: 10. In DNA, the CDR3 is TGTGCCAGCAGCTTCTTAGCGGGAGGGCCGTTGAGCTCCTACAATGAGCAGTTCTTC. Protein sequence: CASSFLAGGPLSSYNEQFF.

The V call is TRBV7-2, the J call TRBJ2-3; TRBD2 matches 12 bases. The last part of the DNA fits TRBJ2-1 better; the J call may be wrong. CDR3 length equals 15 residues. Per germline, CDR1 SGHTA and CDR2 FQGNSA. CDR3 DNA: TGTGCCAGCAGCGCCGCACTAGCGGGAGGTAATGAGCAGTTCTTC. Translated: CASSAALAGGNEQFF.

Many counts were recorded for this clonotype. J is TRBJ1-5 and V is TRBV6-1; D gene uncertain. Germline CDR1 and CDR2: MNHNS and SASEGT. CDR3 length: 15 residues. Trimming took off 5 bases at V and 0 bases at J, with 11 bases between the two ends. The CDR3 sequence is CASSPQIYSNQPQHF. As DNA, the CDR3 is TGTGCCAGCAGTCCACAGATTTATAGCAATCAGCCCCAGCATTTT.

The chain recombines TRBV7-3 with TRBJ2-2; D is unresolved. V gave up 4 bases and J gave up 1 base, with 4 bases separating them. Germline V lookup: CDR1 SGHTA, CDR2 FQGTGA. The CDR3 length is 13 residues. DNA for the CDR3: TGTGCCAGCAGCTCCAAGAACACCGGGGAGCTGTTTTTT. Amino acid sequence: CASSSKNTGELFF. The complete variable domain, with remaining parts taken from reference TRBV7-3 and TRBJ2-2, reads GAGVSQTPSNKVTEKGKYVELRCDPISGHTALYWYRQSLGQGPEFLIYFQGTGAADDSGLPNDRFFAVRPEGSVSTLKIQRTERGDSAVYLCASSSKNTGELFFGEGSRLTVL.

This clonotype is a singleton in its sample. The DNA of the CDR3 is TGTGCCAGCAGCTTAACAGGTTCAGATACGCAGTATTTT. It is translated as CASSLTGSDTQYF. The chain couples TRBV7-8 to TRBJ2-3; weak D call: TRBD1 (5 bases). The germline V and J ends were trimmed by 2 bases and 4 bases, with 7 bases remaining between them. Germline V gene data show CDR1 as SGHVS and CDR2 as FQNEAQ. The CDR3 totals 13 residues.

This clonotype was recorded only once. The conserved phenylalanine or tryptophan normally closing the CDR3 is absent here, so this likely arose from a read error. Because the CDR3's place on the DNA is in doubt, the DNA is left out and the CDR3 is given as listed by TCRdb. The V call is TRBV7-2, the J call TRBJ2-6; the DNA was not used to check the table's D call, TRBD2. Ends included, the CDR3 has 18 residues. The germline CDR1 and CDR2 sequences are SGHTA and FQGNSA. The CDR3 sequence: CASSLGVGTWNSPLHFGA.

The V and J genes are TRBV6-8 and TRBJ2-6, with 13 bases that match TRBD2. TRBJ2-1 explains the end of the DNA better; the J call may be wrong. The germline gives CDR1 MNHGY, CDR2 SAAAGT. The CDR3 has 15 amino acids. CDR3: CASSYTSGGVNEQFF. In nucleotides, the CDR3 is TGTGCCAGCAGTTATACTAGCGGGGGGGTGAATGAGCAGTTCTTC.

The V gene is TRBV7-2, the J gene TRBJ2-3, with TRBD1 identical over 7 bases. The DNA end favors TRBJ2-5, so the J call may be wrong. This CDR3 contains 15 residues. The germline CDR1 and CDR2 sequences are SGHTA and FQGNSA. The CDR3 nucleotides are TGTGCCAGCAGCTTAGGGCCAGGGGGTCCGGAGACCCAGTACTTC. It translates to CASSLGPGGPETQYF.

This clonotype was recorded a few times. The chain joins TRBV7-8 to TRBJ2-3; 9 bases are shared with TRBD1. This CDR3 has 16 amino acids. V shed 0 bases and J 8 bases; nucleotides not matched to a gene: 9. CDR1 and CDR2 from the germline V gene are SGHVS and FQNEAQ. The DNA of the CDR3 is TGTGCCAGCAGCTTAGCTGTGACAGGGGGACTTCGTACGCAGTATTTT. Translation gives CASSLAVTGGLRTQYF.

This clonotype came up once. The rearrangement links TRBV6-2 or TRBV6-3 to TRBJ2-1, with 11 bases that match TRBD2. CDR3 length: 15 amino acids. V lost 6 bases, J lost 4 bases, and 5 bases stayed unmatched. Germline CDR1 reads MNHEY; CDR2 reads SVGEGT. The CDR3: CASRLTSGGYNEQFF. The CDR3 DNA reads as TGTGCCAGCAGACTTACTAGCGGGGGATACAATGAGCAGTTCTTC.

The chain employs TRBV7-6 and TRBJ2-2; unclear D gene. V lost 1 base and J 5 bases, leaving 5 bases between the germline ends. CDR1 is SGHVS and CDR2 is FNYEAQ in the germline V gene. This CDR3 is 13 amino acids long. This CDR3 reads CASSLVSTGELFF. As DNA, the CDR3 is TGTGCCAGCAGCTTAGTATCTACCGGGGAGCTGTTTTTT. Complete variable domain (other parts from reference TRBV7-6 and TRBJ2-2): GAGVSQSPRYKVTKRGQDVALRCDPISGHVSLYWYRQALGQGPEFLTYFNYEAQQDKSGLPNDRFSAERPEGSISTLTIQRTEQRDSAMYRCASSLVSTGELFFGEGSRLTVL.

This clonotype was counted a single time. The conserved phenylalanine or tryptophan is not found at the CDR3 terminus, so this likely reflects a read error. Because the CDR3's place on the DNA is in doubt, the DNA is left out and the CDR3 is given as listed by TCRdb. The V and J genes are TRBV7-6 and TRBJ1-6; TRBD1 is the table's D call, not checked against the DNA. Both ends counted, the CDR3 spans 17 residues. Germline V gene lookup returns CDR1 SGHVS and CDR2 FNYEAQ. CDR3 sequence reads: CASSPGSFVWETQYFGA.

This clonotype was detected only a few times. V gene TRBV10-3 combines with J gene TRBJ2-4; 10 nucleotides line up with TRBD2. V lost 6 bases, J lost 13 bases, and 9 bases stayed unmatched. The germline V gene encodes CDR1 ENHRY and CDR2 SYGVKD. The CDR3 is made up of 13 amino acids. This CDR3 is CAIRLAGDGGQYF. CDR3 DNA sequence: TGTGCCATCAGGCTAGCGGGAGACGGGGGGCAGTACTTC.

A note on this clonotype: One base away lies a much larger clone, so this may be a sequencing read error. The CDR3 DNA is TGTGCCAGCAGCCACCGGGACACCCTCGCCGAGCAGTTCTTC. This sequence encodes CASSHRDTLAEQFF. The chain recombines TRBV7-1 with TRBJ2-3, with D perhaps matching TRBD1 (6 bases). Gene TRBJ2-1 matches the end of the DNA better, so the J call may be wrong. TRBV7-1 is marked as an open reading frame, function uncertain. CDR3 size: 14 residues.

V and J are TRBV6-5 and TRBJ1-1; no clear D gene. V was shortened by 6 bases and J by 1 base, with 12 bases between the two germline ends. The CDR3 is 14 residues long. CDR1 is MNHEY, CDR2 SVGAGI, per germline. The CDR3 loop reads CASSFTRQNTEAFF. CDR3 bases: TGTGCCAGCAGCTTTACCAGGCAGAACACTGAAGCTTTCTTT.

The chain recombines TRBV7-2 with TRBJ2-4; 10 bases match TRBD1. TRBJ2-5 explains the end of the DNA better; the J call may be wrong. CDR3 length equals 15 residues. The germline V gene encodes CDR1 SGHTA and CDR2 FQGNSA. The CDR3 reads CASSLAGTGEETQYF. Here the CDR3 DNA reads TGTGCCAGCAGCTTAGCCGGGACAGGGGAGGAGACCCAGTACTTC.

This chain joins TRBV6-1 and TRBJ1-2; 10 bases are a match to TRBD1. The V and J ends lost 6 bases and 6 bases, in that order; junction bases with no gene match: 4. The CDR3 covers 13 residues. CDR1 is MNHNS, CDR2 SASEGT, per germline. The CDR3 spells CASSPDRGHGYTF. The CDR3 DNA sequence: TGTGCCAGCAGCCCCGACAGGGGGCATGGCTACACCTTC.

J is TRBJ2-5 and V is TRBV24-1, with D unclear. Trimming removed 5 bases from V and 1 base from J, with 13 bases in between. The CDR3 sequence is 15 residues long. The germline CDR1 and CDR2 sequences are KGHDR and SFDVKD. The CDR3, as DNA: TGTGCCACCAGTGTCGGGTCGGCAGCCCAAGAGACCCAGTACTTC. Translation gives CATSVGSAAQETQYF.

This clonotype was found many times. In this CDR3 the conserved last residue, phenylalanine or tryptophan, is missing, so a read error is likely. No DNA is shown, since the ends of the CDR3 on it are uncertain; the CDR3 is the one TCRdb lists. The V gene is TRBV7-9, the J gene TRBJ2-7; TRBD2, as called in the table, went unchecked against the DNA. The CDR3 contains 18 residues when both ends are counted. Germline loops: CDR1 SEHNR, CDR2 FQNEAQ (reference sequence). CDR3 sequence reads: CASSLRSQGLNYGYTFGS.

This clonotype was detected only a few times. This CDR3 is missing its conserved last phenylalanine or tryptophan, likely due to a read error. No DNA is shown, since the ends of the CDR3 on it are uncertain; the CDR3 is the one TCRdb lists. The chain carries TRBV5-5 and TRBJ2-6; the D call of TRBD1 is as the table states it, not checked on the DNA. The CDR3 spans 15 amino acids, including both terminal residues. Germline CDR1 and CDR2: SGHKS and YYEKEE (reference sequence). The CDR3 loop reads CAQSRDRGDEQYFGA.

This chain links TRBV6-1 with TRBJ2-3, with D perhaps TRBD1 (7 bases). From germline, CDR1 is MNHNS and CDR2 SASEGT. Between the trimmed V and J ends, which lost 6 bases and 2 bases, there was a span of 12 bases. The CDR3 is made up of 14 amino acids. The CDR3 protein is CASRTGRYTDTQYF. The CDR3 nucleotides are TGTGCCAGCAGGACAGGGAGGTACACAGATACGCAGTATTTT.

With respect to this clonotype: The CDR3 does not close with the conserved phenylalanine or tryptophan, likely indicating a read error. It is unclear where the CDR3 begins or ends on the DNA, so no DNA is shown, and the CDR3 is as TCRdb lists it. The rearrangement joins TRBV7-3 to TRBJ2-6; TRBD2, the table's D call, was not compared with the DNA. Germline V lookup: CDR1 SGHTA, CDR2 FQGTGA. Both ends counted, the CDR3 spans 9 residues. The CDR3: CASSLRPSG.

The rearrangement uses TRBV11-1 and TRBJ2-7; D gene unclear. The CDR3 extends over 14 amino acids. V was clipped by 5 bases and J by 3 bases, with 14 bases between them. Germline V gene data show CDR1 as SGHAT and CDR2 as FQDESV (reference sequence). In DNA, the CDR3 is TGTGCCAGCAGCCGCCACGCCAGGAGCTACGAGCAGTACTTC. This translates into CASSRHARSYEQYF.

In this sample, this clonotype turned up many times. V and J are TRBV7-2 and TRBJ2-5; D gene uncertain. The V end lost 1 base, the J end lost 5 bases, and 5 bases lay between the germline ends. The germline CDR1 and CDR2 sequences are SGHTA and FQGNSA. The CDR3 is 12 residues long. DNA for the CDR3: TGTGCCAGCAGCTTAGGGCGGGAGACCCAGTACTTC. It yields the protein CASSLGRETQYF.

About this clonotype itself: With a much larger clone just one base away, this may be a read error. A read error is likely, as this CDR3 ends without the conserved phenylalanine or tryptophan. It is unclear where the CDR3 begins or ends on the DNA, so no DNA is shown, and the CDR3 is as TCRdb lists it. This chain joins TRBV7-6 and TRBJ2-5; no check of the table's D call, TRBD1, against the DNA was made. Both ends counted, the CDR3 spans 19 residues. CDR1 and CDR2 from the germline V gene are SGHVS and FNYEAQ. The CDR3 is CASAGARTEKPGSEQFFGS.

This clonotype came up many times. The chain uses TRBV7-2 and TRBJ2-3; no firm D call. The DNA end favors TRBJ2-7, so the J call may be wrong. CDR3 length: 11 amino acids. Looked up from germline, CDR1 is SGHTA and CDR2 is FQGNSA. The DNA for the CDR3 is TGTGCCAGCAGCTTAAGCAGGGAGCAGTACTTC. Amino acids: CASSLSREQYF.